Sequencing of this T cell receptor beta chain was carried out in a study of identical twins. Each donor was a healthy Caucasian. Unique molecular identifiers were present on the cDNA, which also gained a universal primer site by template switching. TCRdb reprocessed the 5' RACE reads with MiXCR, giving one entry per CDR3 protein. The sample includes some 330,000 distinct CDR3 sequences, 9% of them seen just once. Broader study findings: The more abundant beta clonotypes in cord blood had fewer insertions, and memory repertoires did not show this. Weaker excess sharing between twins was seen in beta out-of-frame sequences.

The CDR3 length is 15 residues. Germline lookup yields CDR1 DFQATT and CDR2 SNEGSKA (reference sequence). V shed 0 bases and J shed 1 base, with 13 bases lying between them. This clonotype was observed a handful of times. What it binds is not known. The sequence was collected from a woman between 45 and 65 years old in good health. V usage is TRBV20-1 and J usage is TRBJ2-7, with D hard to call. The material sequenced was naive T cells sorted from blood. The CDR3 region has the DNA TGCAGTGCTAGAGATGCCCTGAGCCCTTCCTACGAGCAGTACTTC. It codes for CSARDALSPSYEQYF.